This T cell receptor beta chain appears in the sequencing data of a study of CD8 T cells in ankylosing spondylitis. Study results and limitations: The disease-linked clones had a CD8+ phenotype and low blood frequencies.

From germline, CDR1 is DFQATT and CDR2 SNEGSKA (reference sequence). The CDR3 runs 16 residues. V lost 5 bases to trimming and J lost 4 bases, with 21 bases between them. This clonotype has only a few counts. Its antigen is as yet unknown. Quantitative 5'-RACE with molecular barcodes generated TCR beta libraries. A single record per CDR3 protein comes from TCRdb applying MiXCR to the 5' RACE reads. The table has approximately 240,000 distinct CDR3 sequences, about 24% seen once. Material: blood, either unsorted or a sorted T cell fraction (not recorded which). V gene TRBV20-1 combines with J gene TRBJ2-1; possible D gene TRBD2, 5 bases. The clonotype was recovered from a male donor with ankylosing spondylitis or in good health (not recorded which). The CDR3 DNA sequence: TGCAGTGCTTCAGAGGAGGTAGGGCGTGGGTACAATGAGCAGTTCTTC. Protein product: CSASEEVGRGYNEQFF.